This entry features one T cell receptor beta chain sequence. Its antigen is unidentified. This sample is drawn from a study of Ad26.COV2.S vaccination and SARS-CoV-2 variants. Treatment specified: approximately 18 received Ad26.COV2.S at low or high dose, single or two shots; 5 received placebo; per-sample allocation not given. All samples were drawn on day 63, counting from the first vaccine or placebo injection. Recruitment in Boston yielded a donor of adult age, 18-55 years. Wuhan-strain SARS-CoV-2 spike was expressed by the Ad26 vector that made up the vaccine. Notes on the study in general: Overall T cell responses may have been underestimated by the analyses of TCR breadth and depth.

Sequenced by immunoSEQ multiplex PCR; TCRdb stores in-frame clones only, minus some. The table includes some 390,000 clones, roughly nine tenths detected once. J gave up 4 bases and V 5 bases, and 3 bases lay outside the gene matches. The CDR3 is 13 residues long. Germline V gene sequence: CDR1 LNHDA, CDR2 SQIVND (reference sequence). This chain connects TRBV19 to TRBJ2-5, with 8 bases identical to TRBD1. The TCR sequence derives from a person aged 18-65 years who received the Ad26.COV2.S COVID-19 vaccine or a placebo. Sample: peripheral blood, taken in a trial of Ad26.COV2.S vaccine versus placebo. This CDR3 is CASSHGQGETQYF. CDR3 nucleotide sequence: TGTGCCAGTAGTCACGGACAGGGAGAGACCCAGTACTTC.